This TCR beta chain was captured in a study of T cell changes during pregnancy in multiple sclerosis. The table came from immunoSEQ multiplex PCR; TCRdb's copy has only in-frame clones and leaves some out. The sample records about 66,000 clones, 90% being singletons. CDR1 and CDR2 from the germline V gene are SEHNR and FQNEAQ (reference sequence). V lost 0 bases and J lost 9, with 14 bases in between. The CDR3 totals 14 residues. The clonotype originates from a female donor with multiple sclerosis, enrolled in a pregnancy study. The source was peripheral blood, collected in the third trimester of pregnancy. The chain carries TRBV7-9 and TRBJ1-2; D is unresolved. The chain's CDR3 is CASSLAAEQSRYTF. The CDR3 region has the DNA TGTGCCAGCAGCTTAGCGGCAGAACAGTCCCGCTACACCTTC.